One T cell receptor (beta chain) is described in this entry. Its target is not known. PCR primers comprised 60 Vbeta and 13 Jbeta primers. Authors' methods: Later, roughly 77 million unique TCR beta chains were counted in an analysis, and roughly 11 million of them were shared. Sequencing used immunoSEQ multiplex PCR; TCRdb keeps in-frame clones, though not all of them. That table supplies the V and J calls and clone size; D and trimming were determined from the DNA. This sample's clone table lists approximately 110,000 clones. This sample is part of a study of cytomegalovirus exposure and HLA in healthy donors. Study outcomes and limitations: Later on, an analysis tied roughly 17,000 TCR beta sequences to HLA alleles at 0.05 false discovery rate. Links to common viral pathogens appeared, in a later analysis, for several of the most significant clusters.

The V end was cut by 5 bases, the J end by 1 base, with 14 bases between. The germline CDR1 and CDR2 sequences are SGHVS and FNYEAQ. The CDR3 covers 15 residues. The sequence was obtained from a man in his forties in good health and CMV-seropositive. The chain uses TRBV7-6 and TRBJ1-1; maybe TRBD1 (6 bases). Sequences were obtained from PBMCs. In DNA form, the CDR3 reads TGTGCCAGCAGCAGTAAACAGGGCGAGAACACTGAAGCTTTCTTT. It translates to CASSSKQGENTEAFF.